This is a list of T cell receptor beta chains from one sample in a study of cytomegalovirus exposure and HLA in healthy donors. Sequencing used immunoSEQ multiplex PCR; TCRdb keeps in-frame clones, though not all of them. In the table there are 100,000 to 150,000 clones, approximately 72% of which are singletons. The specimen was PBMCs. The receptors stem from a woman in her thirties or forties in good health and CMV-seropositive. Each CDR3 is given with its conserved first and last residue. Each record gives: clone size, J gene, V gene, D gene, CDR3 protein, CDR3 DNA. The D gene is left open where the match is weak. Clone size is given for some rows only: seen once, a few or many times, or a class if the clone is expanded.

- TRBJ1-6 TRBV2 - CASSVGRRALHF TGTGCCAGCAGTGTAGGGCGGCGGGCCCTCCACTTT
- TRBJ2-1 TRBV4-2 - CASSQDLAGAEQFF TGTGCCAGCAGCCAAGATCTCGCCGGAGCGGAGCAGTTCTTC
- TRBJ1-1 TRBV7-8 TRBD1 CASSRTGFTEAFF TGTGCCAGCAGCAGGACAGGCTTCACTGAAGCTTTCTTT
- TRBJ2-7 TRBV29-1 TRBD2 CSSGTADGPQYF TGCAGCAGCGGGACGGCGGATGGTCCGCAGTACTTC
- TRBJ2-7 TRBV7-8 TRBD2 CASSLGTSGISSYEQYF TGTGCCAGCAGTCTTGGGACTAGCGGGATCAGCTCCTACGAGCAGTACTTC
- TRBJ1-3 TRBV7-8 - CASSLIDFMAGADTIYF TGTGCCAGCAGCTTAATAGATTTCATGGCGGGCGCTGACACCATATATTTT
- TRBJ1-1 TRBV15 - CATSRGGGWEAFF TGTGCCACCAGCAGAGGGGGGGGGTGGGAAGCTTTCTTT
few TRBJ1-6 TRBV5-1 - CASSLGGQPDSPLHF TGCGCCAGCAGCTTGGGCGGACAGCCCGATTCACCCCTCCACTTT
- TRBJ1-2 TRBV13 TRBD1 CASSPRTGEHYGYTF TGTGCCAGCAGCCCCCGGACAGGGGAGCACTATGGCTACACCTTC
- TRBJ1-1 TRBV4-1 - CASSQDSRRMAFF TGCGCCAGCAGCCAAGATTCTCGCAGGATGGCTTTCTTT
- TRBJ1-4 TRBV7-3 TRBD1 CASSSGGPNEKLFF TGTGCCAGCAGCTCAGGGGGCCCAAATGAAAAACTGTTTTTT
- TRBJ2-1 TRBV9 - CASSVGQHNEQFF TGTGCCAGCAGCGTAGGACAGCACAATGAGCAGTTCTTC
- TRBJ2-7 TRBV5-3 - CARSSLRDRIYPDVYEQYF TGTGCCAGAAGCTCCTTGCGGGACAGAATTTACCCGGACGTCTACGAGCAGTACTTC
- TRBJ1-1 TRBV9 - CASSPGTLNTEAFF TGTGCCAGCAGCCCAGGGACACTGAACACTGAAGCTTTCTTT
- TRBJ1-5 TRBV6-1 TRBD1 CASSVGQRYSNQPQHF TGTGCCAGCAGTGTGGGACAGCGTTATAGCAATCAGCCCCAGCATTTT
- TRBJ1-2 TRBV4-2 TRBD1 CASSQKDRVSYGYTF TGTGCCAGCAGCCAAAAGGACAGGGTTAGCTATGGCTACACCTTC
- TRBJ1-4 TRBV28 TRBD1 CASSSPGQTNEKLFF TGTGCCAGCAGTTCTCCGGGACAGACTAATGAAAAACTGTTTTTT
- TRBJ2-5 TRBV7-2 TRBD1 CASSLLPRTGETQYF TGTGCCAGCAGCTTACTGCCCCGGACAGGGGAGACCCAGTACTTC
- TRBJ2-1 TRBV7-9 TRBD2 CASSLMGTTNEQFF TGTGCCAGCAGCTTAATGGGGACTACGAATGAGCAGTTCTTC
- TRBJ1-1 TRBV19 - CASSTGGMNTEAFF TGTGCCAGTAGTACGGGGGGCATGAACACTGAAGCTTTCTTT
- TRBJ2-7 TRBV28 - CASSTDSYEQYF TGTGCCAGCAGTACGGACTCATACGAGCAGTACTTC
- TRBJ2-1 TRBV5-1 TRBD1 CASSLGQGANEQFF TGCGCCAGCAGCTTGGGACAGGGGGCGAATGAGCAGTTCTTC
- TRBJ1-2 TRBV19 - CASSSRGEHYGYTF TGTGCCAGTAGTAGCCGGGGAGAACACTATGGCTACACCTTC
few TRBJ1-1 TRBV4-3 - CASSQGGQGTDTEAFF TGCGCCAGCAGCCAAGGGGGTCAGGGGACGGACACTGAAGCTTTCTTT
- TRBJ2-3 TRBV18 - CASSPTSSTDTQYF TGTGCCAGCTCACCAACTAGCTCCACAGATACGCAGTATTTT
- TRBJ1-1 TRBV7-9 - CASSPQAGSTEAFF TGTGCCAGCAGCCCCCAGGCGGGATCCACTGAAGCTTTCTTT
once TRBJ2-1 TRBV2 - CASSERSKRPNEQFF TGTGCCAGCAGTGAAAGGTCTAAGCGGCCGAATGAGCAGTTCTTC
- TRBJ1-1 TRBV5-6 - CASSQKVVGDTEAFF TGTGCCAGCAGCCAGAAGGTAGTAGGGGACACTGAAGCTTTCTTT
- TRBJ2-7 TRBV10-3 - CAIRRDTNRNEQYF TGTGCCATCAGAAGGGACACAAACCGGAACGAGCAGTACTTC
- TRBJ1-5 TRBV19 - CASSEQSGNQPQHF TGTGCCAGTAGCGAACAGTCAGGCAATCAGCCCCAGCATTTT
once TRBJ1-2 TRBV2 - CASVRVGYTF TGTGCCAGCGTACGGGTCGGCTACACCTTC
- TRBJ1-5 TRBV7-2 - CASSLDGSNQPQHF TGTGCCAGCAGCTTAGACGGTAGCAATCAGCCCCAGCATTTT
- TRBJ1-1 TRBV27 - CASSPYSGSEAFF TGTGCCAGCAGCCCTTATTCGGGGTCTGAAGCTTTCTTT
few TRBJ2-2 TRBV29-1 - CSGGGWDTGELFF TGCTCCGGCGGGGGCTGGGACACCGGGGAGCTGTTTTTT
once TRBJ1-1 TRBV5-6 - CASSAGTGGTEAFF TGTGCCAGCAGCGCGGGGACGGGTGGCACTGAAGCTTTCTTT
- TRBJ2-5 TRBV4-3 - CASSPYLERETQYF TGCGCCAGCAGCCCATACCTCGAGCGAGAGACCCAGTACTTC
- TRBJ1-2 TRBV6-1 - CATFGVDGYTF TGTGCCACCTTCGGGGTGGATGGCTACACCTTC
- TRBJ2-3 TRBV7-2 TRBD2 CASSFRTSPDTQYF TGTGCCAGCAGCTTTCGGACTAGCCCAGATACGCAGTATTTT
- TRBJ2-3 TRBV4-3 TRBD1 CASSQYGQGPDTQYF TGCGCCAGCAGCCAATACGGACAGGGCCCAGATACGCAGTATTTT
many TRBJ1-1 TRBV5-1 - CASSYDMNTEAFF TGCGCCAGCAGTTACGACATGAACACTGAAGCTTTCTTT
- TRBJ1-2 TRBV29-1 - CSVERRAGINYGYTF TGCAGCGTTGAAAGGAGGGCAGGAATAAACTATGGCTACACCTTC
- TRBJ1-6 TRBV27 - CASSFPSYNSPLHF TGTGCCAGCAGTTTCCCGAGTTATAATTCACCCCTCCACTTT